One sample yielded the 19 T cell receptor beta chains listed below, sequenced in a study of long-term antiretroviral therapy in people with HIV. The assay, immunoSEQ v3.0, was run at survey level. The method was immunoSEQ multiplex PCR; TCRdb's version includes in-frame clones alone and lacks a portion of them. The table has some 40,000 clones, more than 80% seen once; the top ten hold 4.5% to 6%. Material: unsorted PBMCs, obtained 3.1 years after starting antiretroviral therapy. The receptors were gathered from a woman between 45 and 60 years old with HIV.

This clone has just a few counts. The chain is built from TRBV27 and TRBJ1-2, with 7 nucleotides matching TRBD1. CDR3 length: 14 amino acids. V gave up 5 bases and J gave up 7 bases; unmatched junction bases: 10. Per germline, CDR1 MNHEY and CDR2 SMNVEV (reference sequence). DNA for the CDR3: TGTGCCAGCAGTCGAGACAGGGAAGATGCTGGCTACACCTTC. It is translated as CASSRDREDAGYTF.

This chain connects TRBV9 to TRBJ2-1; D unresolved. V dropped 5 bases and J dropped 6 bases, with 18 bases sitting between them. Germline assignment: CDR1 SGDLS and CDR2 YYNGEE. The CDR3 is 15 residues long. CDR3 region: CASSWTGSTANEQFF. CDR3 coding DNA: TGTGCCAGCAGTTGGACCGGGTCCACCGCCAATGAGCAGTTCTTC. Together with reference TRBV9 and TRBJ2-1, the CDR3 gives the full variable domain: DSGVTQTPKHLITATGQRVTLRCSPRSGDLSVYWYQQSLDQGLQFLIQYYNGEERAKGNILERFSAQQFPDLHSELNLSSLELGDSALYFCASSWTGSTANEQFFGPGTRLTVL.

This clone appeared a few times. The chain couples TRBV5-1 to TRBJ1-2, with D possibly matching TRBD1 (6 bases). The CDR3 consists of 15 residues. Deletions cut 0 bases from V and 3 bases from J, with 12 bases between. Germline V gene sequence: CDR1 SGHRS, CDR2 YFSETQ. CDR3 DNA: TGCGCCAGCAGCTTGGATTACAGGGACTACTATGGCTACACCTTC. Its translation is CASSLDYRDYYGYTF.

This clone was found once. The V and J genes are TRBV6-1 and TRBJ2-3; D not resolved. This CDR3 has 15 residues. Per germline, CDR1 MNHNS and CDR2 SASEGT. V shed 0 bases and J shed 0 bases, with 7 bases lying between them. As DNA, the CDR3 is TGTGCCAGCAGTGAAGCCTCCCCTAGCACAGATACGCAGTATTTT. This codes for CASSEASPSTDTQYF.

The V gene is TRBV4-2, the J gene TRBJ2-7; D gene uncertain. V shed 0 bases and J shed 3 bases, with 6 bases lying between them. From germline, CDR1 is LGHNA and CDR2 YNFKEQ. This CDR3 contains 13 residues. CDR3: CASSQESGYEQYF. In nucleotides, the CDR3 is TGTGCCAGCAGCCAAGAATCGGGCTACGAGCAGTACTTC.

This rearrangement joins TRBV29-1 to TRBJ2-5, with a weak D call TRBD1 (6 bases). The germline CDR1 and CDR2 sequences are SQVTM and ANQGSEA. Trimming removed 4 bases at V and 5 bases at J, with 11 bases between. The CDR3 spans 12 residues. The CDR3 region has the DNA TGCAGCGTTGCAGGGGATGGGGAGACCCAGTACTTC. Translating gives CSVAGDGETQYF.

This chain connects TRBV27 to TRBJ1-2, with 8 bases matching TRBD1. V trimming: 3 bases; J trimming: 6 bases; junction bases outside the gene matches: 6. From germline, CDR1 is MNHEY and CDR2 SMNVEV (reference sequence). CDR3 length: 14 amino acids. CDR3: CASSFSGGWDGYTF. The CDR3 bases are TGTGCCAGCAGTTTTTCAGGGGGCTGGGATGGCTACACCTTC.

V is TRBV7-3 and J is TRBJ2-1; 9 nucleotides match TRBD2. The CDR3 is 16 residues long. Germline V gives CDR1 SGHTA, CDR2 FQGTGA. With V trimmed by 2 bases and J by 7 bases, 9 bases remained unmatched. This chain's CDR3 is CASSLGGGAKVNEQFF. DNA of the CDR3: TGTGCCAGCAGCTTAGGCGGGGGGGCTAAGGTAAATGAGCAGTTCTTC.

CDR3 amino acids: CASSQQGGNEKLFF. CDR3 DNA sequence: TGTGCCAGTAGCCAGCAAGGGGGGAATGAAAAACTGTTTTTT. The V call is TRBV19, the J call TRBJ1-4; tentatively, D is TRBD1 (6 bases). Germline V CDR1 and CDR2: LNHDA, SQIVND (reference sequence). The V end lost 6 bases, the J end lost 5 bases, and 13 bases lay between the germline ends. The CDR3 spans 14 residues.

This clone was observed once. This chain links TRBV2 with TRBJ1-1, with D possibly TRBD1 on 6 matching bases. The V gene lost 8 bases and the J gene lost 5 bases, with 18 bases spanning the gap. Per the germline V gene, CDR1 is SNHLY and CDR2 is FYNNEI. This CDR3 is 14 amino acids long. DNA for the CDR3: TGTGCCAGCCACAGGGAAAAGGGACAAACTGAAGCTTTCTTT. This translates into CASHREKGQTEAFF.

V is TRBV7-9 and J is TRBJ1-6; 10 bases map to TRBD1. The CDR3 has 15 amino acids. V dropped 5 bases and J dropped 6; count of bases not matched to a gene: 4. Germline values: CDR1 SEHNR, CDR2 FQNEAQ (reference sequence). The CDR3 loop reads CASSPGTGVNSPLHF. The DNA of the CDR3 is TGTGCCAGCAGCCCAGGGACAGGGGTTAATTCACCCCTCCACTTT.

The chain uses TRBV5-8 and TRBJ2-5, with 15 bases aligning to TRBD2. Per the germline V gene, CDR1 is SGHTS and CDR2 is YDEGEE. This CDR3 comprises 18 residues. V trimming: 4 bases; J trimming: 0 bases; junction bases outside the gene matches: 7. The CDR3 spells CASSPGLAGGQYQETQYF. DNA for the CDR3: TGTGCCAGCAGCCCGGGACTAGCGGGGGGTCAGTACCAAGAGACCCAGTACTTC.

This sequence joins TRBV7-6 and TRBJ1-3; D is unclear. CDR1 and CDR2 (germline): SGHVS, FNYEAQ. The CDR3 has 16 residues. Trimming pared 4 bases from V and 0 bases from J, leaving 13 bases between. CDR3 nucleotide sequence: TGTGCCAGCAGCTCTTCCGAGCAGAGCTCTGGAAACACCATATATTTT. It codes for CASSSSEQSSGNTIYF.

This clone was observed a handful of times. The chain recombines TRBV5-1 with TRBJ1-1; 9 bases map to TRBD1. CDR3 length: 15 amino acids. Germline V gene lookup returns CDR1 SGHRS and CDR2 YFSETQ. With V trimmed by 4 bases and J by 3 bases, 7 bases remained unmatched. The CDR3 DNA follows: TGCGCCAGCAGCCCTCGACAGGGGGGAGACACTGAAGCTTTCTTT. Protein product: CASSPRQGGDTEAFF. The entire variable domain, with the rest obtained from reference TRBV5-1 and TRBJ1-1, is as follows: KAGVTQTPRYLIKTRGQQVTLSCSPISGHRSVSWYQQTPGQGLQFLFEYFSETQRNKGNFPGRFSGRQFSNSRSEMNVSTLELGDSALYLCASSPRQGGDTEAFFGQGTRLTVV.

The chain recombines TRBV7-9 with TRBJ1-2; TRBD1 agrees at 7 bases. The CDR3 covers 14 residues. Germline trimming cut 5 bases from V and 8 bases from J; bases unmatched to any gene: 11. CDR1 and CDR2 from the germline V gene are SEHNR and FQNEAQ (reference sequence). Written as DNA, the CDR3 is TGTGCCAGCAGCCACGGTACAGGGGCGCCGGGCTACACCTTC. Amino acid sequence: CASSHGTGAPGYTF.

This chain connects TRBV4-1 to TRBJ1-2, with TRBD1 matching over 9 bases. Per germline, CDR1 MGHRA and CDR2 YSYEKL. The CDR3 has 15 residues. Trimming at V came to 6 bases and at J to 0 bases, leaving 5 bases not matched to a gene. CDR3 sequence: CASRRDRVANYGYTF. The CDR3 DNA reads TGCGCCAGCAGGCGGGACAGGGTTGCTAACTATGGCTACACCTTC.

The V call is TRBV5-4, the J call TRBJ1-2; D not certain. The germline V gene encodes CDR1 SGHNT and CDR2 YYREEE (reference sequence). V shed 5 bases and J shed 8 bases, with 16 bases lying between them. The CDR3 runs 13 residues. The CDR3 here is CASSFPIAQGYTF. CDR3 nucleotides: TGTGCCAGCAGTTTTCCTATTGCCCAGGGCTACACCTTC.

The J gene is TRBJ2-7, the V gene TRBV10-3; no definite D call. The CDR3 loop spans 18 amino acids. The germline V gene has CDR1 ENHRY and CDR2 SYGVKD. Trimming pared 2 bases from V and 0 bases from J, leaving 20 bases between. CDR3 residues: CAISEPDHFGPSSYEQYF. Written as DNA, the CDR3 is TGTGCCATCAGTGAGCCGGACCACTTTGGTCCAAGCTCCTACGAGCAGTACTTC.

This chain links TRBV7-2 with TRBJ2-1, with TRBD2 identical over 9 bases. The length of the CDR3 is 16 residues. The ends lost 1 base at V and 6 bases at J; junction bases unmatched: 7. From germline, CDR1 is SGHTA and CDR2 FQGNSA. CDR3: CASSLVPAGGSNEQFF. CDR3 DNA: TGTGCCAGCAGCTTAGTGCCAGCGGGGGGCAGCAATGAGCAGTTCTTC.